These 23 T cell receptor beta chains originate from one sample sequenced in a study of T cell repertoires in cytomegalovirus infection. TCRdb used MiXCR to reprocess the reads, holding one entry per CDR3 protein. The sample includes over 200,000 distinct CDR3 sequences, roughly 15% of them seen just once. Sequencing input: PBMCs. The receptors here all came from a human donor in good health (CMV status not recorded). Some clones in this sample may be carry-over from other donors' samples.

Remarks on this clonotype: A much larger clone lies one base from this, so it may be a read error. CDR3 bases: TGTGCCAGCAGCTTACAAGTGAACACTGAAGCTCTCTTT. This sequence encodes CASSLQVNTEALF. The rearrangement joins TRBV7-3 to TRBJ1-1; no clear D. The CDR3 is made up of 13 amino acids. CDR1 is SGHTA, CDR2 FQGTGA, per germline.

The V and J genes are TRBV7-2 and TRBJ2-1, with TRBD2 identical over 11 bases. This CDR3 is built from 17 residues. V gave up 5 bases and J gave up 5 bases; unmatched junction bases: 11. The V gene's germline CDR1 is SGHTA and CDR2 FQGNSA. The CDR3 is CASSPRASGRRDNEQFF. The CDR3 DNA follows: TGTGCCAGCAGCCCTCGGGCTAGCGGGAGGCGCGACAATGAGCAGTTCTTC.

The V gene is TRBV10-3, the J gene TRBJ1-5, with 10 nucleotides matching TRBD1. Germline CDR1 reads ENHRY; CDR2 reads SYGVKD. The length of the CDR3 is 14 residues. With V trimmed by 6 bases and J by 7 bases, 6 bases remained unmatched. For the CDR3, the DNA is TGTGCCATCAGCCTAGGGACAGGGGACCAGCCCCAGCATTTT. This encodes CAISLGTGDQPQHF.

This clonotype has ten or more counts. The rearrangement uses TRBV7-8 and TRBJ2-7; TRBD1 might be the D (6 bases). This CDR3 contains 15 residues. Trimming stripped 4 bases from V and 3 bases from J, with 16 bases between. Germline V gene data show CDR1 as SGHVS and CDR2 as FQNEAQ. The CDR3 DNA reads TGTGCCAGCAGCTCAAATCCAGGGGCTGGCTACGAGCAGTACTTC. Translating gives CASSSNPGAGYEQYF.

Points on this clonotype: Sequence at one end of the junction differs from germline and may be a read error. The chain recombines TRBV4-1 with TRBJ2-1; D remains ambiguous. This CDR3 is built from 15 residues. Germline assignment: CDR1 MGHRA and CDR2 YSYEKL. The chain's CDR3 is CASSQDPLGNNEQFF. As DNA, the CDR3 is TGTGCCAGCAGCCAAGATCCTCTGGGTAATAATGAGCAGTTCTTC.

Comments on this clonotype: This may arise from a read error, as a much more abundant clone is one base away. The CDR3 does not close with the conserved phenylalanine or tryptophan, likely indicating a read error. The rearrangement joins TRBV5-6 to TRBJ2-3, with TRBD2 identical over 7 bases. V shed 1 base and J 4 bases; nucleotides not matched to a gene: 12. CDR1 SGHDT and CDR2 YYEEEE come from the germline V gene. The length of the CDR3 is 17 residues. The CDR3 nucleotides read TGTGCCAGCAGCTTGAGGCTCGGCGGGAGACAGTCAGATACGCAGTATTGT. As protein: CASSLRLGGRQSDTQYC.

The genes are TRBV20-1 and TRBJ2-5; D is tentatively TRBD1 or TRBD2 (5 bases each). The CDR3 sequence is 15 residues long. V dropped 6 bases and J dropped 7 bases, with 24 bases sitting between them. Germline V lookup: CDR1 DFQATT, CDR2 SNEGSKA (reference sequence). This CDR3 reads CSAHGGSPLRGTQYF. DNA for the CDR3: TGCAGTGCCCACGGCGGGTCGCCCCTTAGGGGGACCCAGTACTTC.

This clonotype was detected ten times or more. V is TRBV5-4 and J is TRBJ2-7; 11 bases line up with TRBD1. The germline CDR1 and CDR2 sequences are SGHNT and YYREEE (reference sequence). V shed 4 bases and J 6 bases; nucleotides not matched to a gene: 6. The CDR3 runs 14 residues. As DNA, the CDR3 is TGTGCCAGCAGCCCTATAGGGACAGGGGGCGAGCAGTACTTC. It yields the protein CASSPIGTGGEQYF.

The V and J genes are TRBV28 and TRBJ1-2; the D gene is possibly TRBD1 (6 bases). V was clipped by 7 bases and J by 7 bases, with 13 bases between them. This CDR3 region has 12 residues. Germline lookup yields CDR1 MDHEN and CDR2 SYDVKM. The CDR3 region is CASIGGPGGYTF. The CDR3 region has the DNA TGTGCCAGCATCGGGGGGCCGGGTGGCTACACCTTC.

The V and J genes are TRBV5-6 and TRBJ1-2; the D is unclear. From germline, CDR1 is SGHDT and CDR2 YYEEEE. The CDR3 has 13 residues. The V end lost 1 base, the J end lost 5 bases, and 9 bases lay between the germline ends. The CDR3 nucleotides are TGTGCCAGCAGCTTGAGATCTTCGTATGGCTACACCTTC. It encodes CASSLRSSYGYTF. Full variable domain (outside the CDR3, taken from reference TRBV5-6 and TRBJ1-2): DAGVTQSPTHLIKTRGQQVTLRCSPKSGHDTVSWYQQALGQGPQFIFQYYEEEERQRGNFPDRFSGHQFPNYSSELNVNALLLGDSALYLCASSLRSSYGYTFGSGTRLTVV.

This clonotype was seen a handful of times. The genes are TRBV20-1 and TRBJ2-1, with TRBD2 matching 14 bases. Germline V gene lookup returns CDR1 DFQATT and CDR2 SNEGSKA (reference sequence). This CDR3 region has 16 residues. The V gene end was trimmed by 4 bases and the J gene end by 3 bases; junction bases not matched to a gene: 5. Here the CDR3 DNA reads TGCAGTGCTACCATAGGGACTAGCGGGAGCTACAATGAGCAGTTCTTC. It specifies CSATIGTSGSYNEQFF.

This clonotype was recorded many times. V and J are TRBV7-2 and TRBJ1-1; D not resolved. V was clipped by 7 bases and J by 5 bases, with 20 bases between them. The CDR3 runs to 15 residues. The germline gives CDR1 SGHTA, CDR2 FQGNSA. The CDR3 DNA follows: TGTGCCAGCATACCCAATCCAGTTGTCCGTACTGAAGCTTTCTTT. Translating it yields CASIPNPVVRTEAFF.

This clonotype was observed a handful of times. The chain links TRBV2 to TRBJ1-4, with D perhaps TRBD1 (5 bases). The germline V and J ends were trimmed by 8 bases and 4 bases, with 14 bases remaining between them. The CDR3 loop spans 14 amino acids. Germline V gives CDR1 SNHLY, CDR2 FYNNEI. The DNA of the CDR3 is TGTGCCAGCGATCAGACAGAACTTAATGAAAAACTGTTTTTT. It specifies CASDQTELNEKLFF.

This clonotype appeared many times. The V gene is TRBV6-6, the J gene TRBJ2-5, with TRBD1 identical over 9 bases. With 6 bases clipped from V and 7 bases from J, the junction kept 12 bases outside the gene matches. The CDR3 extends over 15 amino acids. Germline V gene lookup returns CDR1 MNHNY and CDR2 SVGAGI (reference sequence). CDR3 sequence reads: CASRRSTGGAGTQYF. CDR3 bases: TGTGCCAGCAGGCGGTCCACAGGGGGCGCGGGGACCCAGTACTTC.

This clonotype appeared many times. The rearrangement links TRBV28 to TRBJ2-6, with D perhaps assigned TRBD1 or TRBD2 (6 bases each). Per germline, CDR1 MDHEN and CDR2 SYDVKM. The CDR3 runs to 18 residues. The V gene lost 2 bases and the J gene lost 1 base, with 15 bases spanning the gap. The CDR3 coding sequence is TGTGCCAGCAGTTTACGTGGGGGGCCGTGGTCTGGGGCCAACGTCCTGACTTTC. Translation gives CASSLRGGPWSGANVLTF.

This clonotype turned up a few times. The chain uses TRBV7-9 and TRBJ2-2, with D maybe TRBD1 (6 bases). The germline V gene has CDR1 SEHNR and CDR2 FQNEAQ (reference sequence). The V end lost 5 bases, the J end lost 0 bases, and 10 bases lay between the germline ends. The CDR3 extends over 15 amino acids. CDR3 residues: CASSIWTANTGELFF. CDR3 sequence (DNA): TGTGCCAGCAGCATATGGACAGCGAACACCGGGGAGCTGTTTTTT.

The sample holds many counts of this clonotype. The genes are TRBV28 and TRBJ1-1; 10 nucleotides line up with TRBD1. Germline lookup yields CDR1 MDHEN and CDR2 SYDVKM. The CDR3 loop spans 14 amino acids. After removal of 4 bases from V and 5 bases from J, the junction contained 4 bases not matched to a gene. CDR3 protein: CASSSGGQGTEAFF. For the CDR3, the DNA is TGTGCCAGCAGTTCGGGGGGACAGGGGACTGAAGCTTTCTTT.

At least ten counts were recorded for this clonotype. The rearrangement links TRBV20-1 to TRBJ2-1; D possibly corresponds to TRBD1 (6 bases). Germline V CDR1 and CDR2: DFQATT, SNEGSKA (reference sequence). This CDR3 spans 16 amino acids. V gave up 1 base and J gave up 3 bases, with 16 bases separating them. The CDR3 region is CSARVSQGPVYNEQFF. DNA for the CDR3: TGCAGTGCTAGAGTATCGCAGGGGCCGGTCTACAATGAGCAGTTCTTC.

Many counts were recorded for this clonotype. V is TRBV11-2 and J is TRBJ2-3; D is unclear. This CDR3 contains 16 residues. The V and J ends lost 1 base and 5 bases respectively, with 16 bases between them. Germline V gene sequence: CDR1 SGHAT, CDR2 FQNNGV. The CDR3 DNA is TGTGCCAGCAGCTTAGGAGTAGGTACCGGCCTAGATACGCAGTATTTT. This gives the protein CASSLGVGTGLDTQYF. Full variable domain (outside the CDR3, taken from reference TRBV11-2 and TRBJ2-3): EAGVAQSPRYKIIEKRQSVAFWCNPISGHATLYWYQQILGQGPKLLIQFQNNGVVDDSQLPKDRFSAERLKGVDSTLKIQPAKLEDSAVYLCASSLGVGTGLDTQYFGPGTRLTVL.

The J gene is TRBJ2-1, the V gene TRBV18, with 12 bases fitting TRBD2. V shed 4 bases and J 4 bases; nucleotides not matched to a gene: 2. Germline V gives CDR1 KGHSH, CDR2 LQKENI. The CDR3 runs 15 residues. The CDR3 region has the DNA TGTGCCAGCTCACAAGGGACTAGCGGGTACAATGAGCAGTTCTTC. It yields the protein CASSQGTSGYNEQFF.

The V and J genes are TRBV6-2 or TRBV6-3 and TRBJ2-1; no clear D. This CDR3 has 13 residues. V was pared by 6 bases and J by 9 bases, with 15 bases between. Germline loops: CDR1 MNHEY, CDR2 SVGEGT. The CDR3 loop is CASSLRWVGEQFF. In DNA form, the CDR3 reads TGTGCCAGCAGCCTCCGGTGGGTGGGTGAGCAGTTCTTC.

This clonotype has at least ten counts. The chain recombines TRBV7-8 with TRBJ1-1; tentatively, D is TRBD1 (5 bases). V was trimmed by 1 base and J by 5 bases, leaving 17 bases between them. Germline V gives CDR1 SGHVS, CDR2 FQNEAQ. This CDR3 has 16 residues. CDR3: CASSLVGVPRQTEAFF. In DNA, the CDR3 is TGTGCCAGCAGCTTAGTGGGGGTACCGCGGCAAACTGAAGCTTTCTTT.

This clonotype was detected many times. The genes are TRBV7-3 and TRBJ2-1; 9 bases are a match to TRBD1. This CDR3 comprises 15 residues. The junction had 9 bases not matched to a gene; V was cut back by 5 bases and J by 7 bases. Looked up from germline, CDR1 is SGHTA and CDR2 is FQGTGA. CDR3 sequence: CASSPWDRDRNEQFF. CDR3 nucleotides: TGTGCCAGCAGCCCGTGGGACAGGGATAGAAATGAGCAGTTCTTC.